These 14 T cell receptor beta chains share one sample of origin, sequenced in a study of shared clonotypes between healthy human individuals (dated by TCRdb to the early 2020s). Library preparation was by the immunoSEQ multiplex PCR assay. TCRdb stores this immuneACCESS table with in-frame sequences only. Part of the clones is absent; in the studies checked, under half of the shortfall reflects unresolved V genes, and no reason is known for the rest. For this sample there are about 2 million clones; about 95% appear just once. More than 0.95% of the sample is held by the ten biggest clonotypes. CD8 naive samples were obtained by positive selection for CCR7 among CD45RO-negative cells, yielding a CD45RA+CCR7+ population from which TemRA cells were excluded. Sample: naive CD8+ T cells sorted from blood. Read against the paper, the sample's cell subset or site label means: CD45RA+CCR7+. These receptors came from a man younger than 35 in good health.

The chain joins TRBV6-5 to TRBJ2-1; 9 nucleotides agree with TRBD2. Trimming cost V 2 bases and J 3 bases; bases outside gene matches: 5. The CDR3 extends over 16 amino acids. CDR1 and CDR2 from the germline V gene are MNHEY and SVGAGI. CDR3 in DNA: TGTGCCAGCAGTTACGCGGGAGGGGTAAGCTACAATGAGCAGTTCTTC. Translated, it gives CASSYAGGVSYNEQFF.

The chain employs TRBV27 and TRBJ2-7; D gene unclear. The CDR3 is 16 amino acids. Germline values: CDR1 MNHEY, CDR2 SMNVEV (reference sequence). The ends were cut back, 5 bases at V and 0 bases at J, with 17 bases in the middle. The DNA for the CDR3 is TGTGCCAGCAGTCCCCTTTGGACCGATAGCTCCTACGAGCAGTACTTC. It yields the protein CASSPLWTDSSYEQYF.

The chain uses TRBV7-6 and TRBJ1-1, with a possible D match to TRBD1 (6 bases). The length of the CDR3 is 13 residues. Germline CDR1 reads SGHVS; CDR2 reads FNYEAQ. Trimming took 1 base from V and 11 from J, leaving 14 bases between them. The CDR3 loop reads CASSLDGAGQAFF. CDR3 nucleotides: TGTGCCAGCAGCTTAGATGGGGCAGGACAGGCTTTCTTT.

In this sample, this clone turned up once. CDR3 DNA sequence: TGCGCCAGCAGCCAAGTGACGGACAGGGAATTTTACGAGCAGTACTTC. Residues: CASSQVTDREFYEQYF. V and J are TRBV4-1 and TRBJ2-7; 8 nucleotides agree with TRBD1. CDR1 is MGHRA, CDR2 YSYEKL, per germline. The V segment lost 1 base and the J segment 4 bases; nucleotides outside the gene matches: 9. The CDR3 extends over 16 amino acids.

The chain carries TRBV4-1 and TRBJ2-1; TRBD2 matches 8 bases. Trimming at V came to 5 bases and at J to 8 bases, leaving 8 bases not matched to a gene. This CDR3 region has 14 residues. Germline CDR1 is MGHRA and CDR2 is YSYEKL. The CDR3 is CASSTSGVVDEQFF. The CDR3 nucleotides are TGCGCCAGCAGCACTAGCGGAGTTGTGGATGAGCAGTTCTTC.

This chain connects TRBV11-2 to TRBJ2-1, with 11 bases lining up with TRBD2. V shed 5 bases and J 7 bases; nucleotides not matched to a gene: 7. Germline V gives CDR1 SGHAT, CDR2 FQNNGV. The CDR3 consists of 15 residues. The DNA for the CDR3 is TGTGCCAGCAGCCACGTAGCGGGAGGGCAAAATGAGCAGTTCTTC. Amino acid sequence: CASSHVAGGQNEQFF.

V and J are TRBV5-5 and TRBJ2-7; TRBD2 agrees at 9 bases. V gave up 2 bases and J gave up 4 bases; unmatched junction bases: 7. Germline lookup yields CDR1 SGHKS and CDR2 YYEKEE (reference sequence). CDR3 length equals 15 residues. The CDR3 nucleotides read TGTGCCAGCAGCTTTAGCGGGGGTAGCGGTTACGAGCAGTACTTC. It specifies CASSFSGGSGYEQYF.

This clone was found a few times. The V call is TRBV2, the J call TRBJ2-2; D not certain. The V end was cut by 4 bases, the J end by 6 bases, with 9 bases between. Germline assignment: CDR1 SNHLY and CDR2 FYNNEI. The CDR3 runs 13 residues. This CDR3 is CASSVRVPGELFF. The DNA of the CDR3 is TGTGCCAGCAGTGTTAGGGTTCCCGGGGAGCTGTTTTTT.

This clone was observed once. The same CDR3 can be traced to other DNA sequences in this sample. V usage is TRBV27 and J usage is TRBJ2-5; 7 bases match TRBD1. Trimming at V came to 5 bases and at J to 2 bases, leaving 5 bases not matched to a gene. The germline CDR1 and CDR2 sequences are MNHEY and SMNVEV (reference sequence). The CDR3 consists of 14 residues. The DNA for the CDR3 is TGTGCCAGCAGTCTAGGGACAGAACAAGAGACCCAGTACTTC. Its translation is CASSLGTEQETQYF.

CDR3 region: CASSQVSGLREKLFF. The CDR3 nucleotides read TGCGCCAGCAGCCAAGTTTCCGGGCTACGCGAAAAACTGTTTTTT. V is TRBV4-1 and J is TRBJ1-4; no reliable D call. Trimming stripped 1 base from V and 8 bases from J, with 14 bases between. Germline V gene lookup returns CDR1 MGHRA and CDR2 YSYEKL. The CDR3 spans 15 residues.

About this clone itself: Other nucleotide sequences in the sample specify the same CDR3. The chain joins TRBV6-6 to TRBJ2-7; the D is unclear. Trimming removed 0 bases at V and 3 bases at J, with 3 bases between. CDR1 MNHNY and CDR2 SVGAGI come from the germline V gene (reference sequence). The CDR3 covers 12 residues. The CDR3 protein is CASSYSYYEQYF. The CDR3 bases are TGTGCCAGCAGTTACTCCTACTACGAGCAGTACTTC.

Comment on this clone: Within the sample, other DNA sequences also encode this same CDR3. The CDR3 DNA reads TGTGCCAGCAGCGTAGGGGGCGCGACTGGCTACACCTTC. Its protein product is CASSVGGATGYTF. This chain connects TRBV9 to TRBJ1-2; weak D call: TRBD1 (5 bases). This CDR3 comprises 13 residues. Trimming took off 0 bases at V and 7 bases at J, with 10 bases between the two ends. Germline assignment: CDR1 SGDLS and CDR2 YYNGEE.

The CDR3 DNA reads as TGCAGCGTTGTGGACAGCTCCTACGAGCAGTACTTC. Its translation is CSVVDSSYEQYF. The chain joins TRBV29-1 to TRBJ2-7, with a weak D call TRBD1 (6 bases). V lost 4 bases and J 0 bases, leaving 7 bases between the germline ends. The CDR3 has 12 amino acids. Germline lookup yields CDR1 SQVTM and CDR2 ANQGSEA.

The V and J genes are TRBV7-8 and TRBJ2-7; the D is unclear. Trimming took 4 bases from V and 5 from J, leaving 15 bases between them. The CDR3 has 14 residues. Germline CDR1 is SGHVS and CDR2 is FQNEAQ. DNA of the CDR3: TGTGCCAGCAGCTCCTACACGCGAGCCGACGAGCAGTACTTC. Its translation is CASSSYTRADEQYF.